This T cell receptor beta chain came from a study of molecular identifiers for immune sequencing clone quantification. Germline CDR1 and CDR2: GTSNPN and SVGIG (reference sequence). The CDR3 consists of 15 residues. Trimming cost V 0 bases and J 2 bases; bases outside gene matches: 4. This clonotype was counted only a few times. Previously described methods and listed TCR primers were used for bulk TCR libraries. Using its own MiXCR run on the PCR reads, TCRdb lists one record per CDR3 protein. The table records under 600,000 distinct CDR3 sequences, around 21% of them present only once. This TCR came from a human donor in good health. Some libraries in this study had Jurkat cell RNA spiked in. This chain joins TRBV30 and TRBJ1-3, with 7 nucleotides matching TRBD1. The sequenced sample was naive CD8+ T cells from blood, with Jurkat cell RNA spiked in. The subset was: FACS-sorted CD8+CD4-CCR7+CD45RA+ naive T cells. DNA for the CDR3: TGTGCCTGGAGTGTATACCAGGGGGCTGGAAACACCATATATTTT. Protein: CAWSVYQGAGNTIYF.